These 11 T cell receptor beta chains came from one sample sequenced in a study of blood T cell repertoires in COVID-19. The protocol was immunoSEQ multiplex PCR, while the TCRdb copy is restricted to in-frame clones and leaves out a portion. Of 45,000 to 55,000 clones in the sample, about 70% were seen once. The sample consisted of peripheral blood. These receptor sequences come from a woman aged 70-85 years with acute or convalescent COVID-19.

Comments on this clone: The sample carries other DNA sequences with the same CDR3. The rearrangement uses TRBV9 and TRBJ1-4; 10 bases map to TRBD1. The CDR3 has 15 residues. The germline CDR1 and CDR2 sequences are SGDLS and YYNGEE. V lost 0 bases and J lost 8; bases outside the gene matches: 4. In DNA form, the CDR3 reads TGTGCCAGCAGCGTAGGGGGACAGGGGAACGAAAAACTGTTTTTT. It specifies CASSVGGQGNEKLFF.

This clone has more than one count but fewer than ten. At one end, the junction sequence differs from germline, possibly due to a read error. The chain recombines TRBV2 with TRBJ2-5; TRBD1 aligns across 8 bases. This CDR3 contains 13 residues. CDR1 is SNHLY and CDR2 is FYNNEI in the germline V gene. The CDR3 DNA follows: TGTGCCAGCAGCGGACAGGGCCAAAAGACCCAGTACTTC. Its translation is CASSGQGQKTQYF. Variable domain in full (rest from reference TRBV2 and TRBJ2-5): EPEVTQTPSHQVTQMGQEVILRCVPISNHLYFYWYRQILGQKVEFLVSFYNNEISEKSEIFDDQFSVERPDGSNFTLKIRSTKLEDSAMYFCASSGQGQKTQYFGPGTRLLVL.

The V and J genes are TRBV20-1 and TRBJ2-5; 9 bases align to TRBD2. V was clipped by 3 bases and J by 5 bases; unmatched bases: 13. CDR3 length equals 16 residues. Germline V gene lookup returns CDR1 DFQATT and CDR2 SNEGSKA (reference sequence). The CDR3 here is CSASAFWGGGDETQYF. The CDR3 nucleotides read TGCAGTGCTAGTGCCTTTTGGGGCGGGGGGGATGAGACCCAGTACTTC.

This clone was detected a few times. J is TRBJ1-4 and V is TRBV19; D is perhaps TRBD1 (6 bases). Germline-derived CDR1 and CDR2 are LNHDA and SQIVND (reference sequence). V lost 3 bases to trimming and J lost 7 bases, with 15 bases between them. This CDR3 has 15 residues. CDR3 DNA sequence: TGTGCCAGTAGTATTCGGACAGCACTAAGTGAAAAACTGTTTTTT. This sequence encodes CASSIRTALSEKLFF.

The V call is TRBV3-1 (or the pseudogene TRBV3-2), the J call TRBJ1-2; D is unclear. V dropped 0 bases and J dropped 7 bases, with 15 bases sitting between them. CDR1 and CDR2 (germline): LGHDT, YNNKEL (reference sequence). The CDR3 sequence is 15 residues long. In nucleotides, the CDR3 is TGTGCCAGCAGCCAAGATAGGTGGGCCCTCAGTGGCTACACCTTC. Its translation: CASSQDRWALSGYTF.

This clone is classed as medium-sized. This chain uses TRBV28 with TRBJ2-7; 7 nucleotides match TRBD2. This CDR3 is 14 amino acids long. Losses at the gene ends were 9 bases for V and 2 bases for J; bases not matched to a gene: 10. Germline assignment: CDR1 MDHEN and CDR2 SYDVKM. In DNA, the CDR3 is TGTGCCAGTTTACCGGGGGGATCAACCTACGAGCAGTACTTC. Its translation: CASLPGGSTYEQYF.

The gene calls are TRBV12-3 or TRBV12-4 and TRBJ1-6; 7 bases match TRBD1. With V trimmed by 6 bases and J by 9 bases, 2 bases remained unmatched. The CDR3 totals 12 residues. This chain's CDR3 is CASRTGVSPLHF. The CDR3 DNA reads TGTGCCAGCAGAACAGGGGTTTCACCCCTCCACTTT.

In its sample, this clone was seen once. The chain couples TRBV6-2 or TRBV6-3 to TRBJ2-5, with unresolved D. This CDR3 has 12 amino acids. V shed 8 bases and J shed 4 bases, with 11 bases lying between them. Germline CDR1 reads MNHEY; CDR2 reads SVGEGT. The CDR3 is CASRSPGETQYF. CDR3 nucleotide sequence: TGTGCCAGCCGTTCCCCGGGAGAGACCCAGTACTTC.

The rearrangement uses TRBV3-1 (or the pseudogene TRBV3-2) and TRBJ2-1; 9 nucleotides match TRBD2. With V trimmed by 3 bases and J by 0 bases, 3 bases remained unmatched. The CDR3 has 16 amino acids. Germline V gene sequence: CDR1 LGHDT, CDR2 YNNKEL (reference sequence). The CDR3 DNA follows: TGTGCCAGCAGCCATAGAGCGGGGGGCTCCTACAATGAGCAGTTCTTC. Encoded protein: CASSHRAGGSYNEQFF.

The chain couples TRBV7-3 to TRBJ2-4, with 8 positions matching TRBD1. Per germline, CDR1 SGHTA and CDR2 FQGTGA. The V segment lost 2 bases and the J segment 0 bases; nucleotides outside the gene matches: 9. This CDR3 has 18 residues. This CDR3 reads CASSLLRTGLLAKNIQYF. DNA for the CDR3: TGTGCCAGCAGCTTACTCCGGACAGGGCTTTTAGCCAAAAACATTCAGTACTTC.

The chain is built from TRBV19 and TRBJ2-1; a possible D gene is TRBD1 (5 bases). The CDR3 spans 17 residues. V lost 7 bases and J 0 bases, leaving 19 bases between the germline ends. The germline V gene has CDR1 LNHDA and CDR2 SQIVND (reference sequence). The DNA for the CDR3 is TGTGCCAGTACCCCCTACGACAGAAAGAGCTCCTACAATGAGCAGTTCTTC. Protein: CASTPYDRKSSYNEQFF. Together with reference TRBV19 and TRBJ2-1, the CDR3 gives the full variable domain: DGGITQSPKYLFRKEGQNVTLSCEQNLNHDAMYWYRQDPGQGLRLIYYSQIVNDFQKGDIAEGYSVSREKKESFPLTVTSAQKNPTAFYLCASTPYDRKSSYNEQFFGPGTRLTVL.